This TCR beta chain was obtained from a study of shared clonotypes between healthy human individuals. Study at large: CD4 naive and memory got three plates each, CD8 naive two, CD8 memory one.

Per the germline V gene, CDR1 is SGHKS and CDR2 is YYEKEE (reference sequence). CDR3 size: 14 residues. With 4 bases removed from V and 4 bases from J, the gap between germline ends came to 12 bases. Study-wide results and limits: Expectations were that clonotype sharing among donors would be affected by sequencing depth.

Repertoires were generated with immunoSEQ multiplex PCR, while TCRdb's copy carries only in-frame clones and drops some. Of over 850,000 clones listed, approximately 80% are singletons. Notes on this clone: Its target is unknown.

The J gene is TRBJ1-5, the V gene TRBV5-5; D gene unclear. The TCR sequence derives from a man aged 18 to 29 in good health. Some clones in this sample may be carry-over from other donors' samples. Specimen: memory CD4+ T cells from PBMCs. The subset is: CD45RA-negative fraction. This CDR3 reads CASSQRGDNQPQHF. As DNA, the CDR3 is TGTGCCAGCAGCCAACGGGGAGATAATCAGCCCCAGCATTTT.